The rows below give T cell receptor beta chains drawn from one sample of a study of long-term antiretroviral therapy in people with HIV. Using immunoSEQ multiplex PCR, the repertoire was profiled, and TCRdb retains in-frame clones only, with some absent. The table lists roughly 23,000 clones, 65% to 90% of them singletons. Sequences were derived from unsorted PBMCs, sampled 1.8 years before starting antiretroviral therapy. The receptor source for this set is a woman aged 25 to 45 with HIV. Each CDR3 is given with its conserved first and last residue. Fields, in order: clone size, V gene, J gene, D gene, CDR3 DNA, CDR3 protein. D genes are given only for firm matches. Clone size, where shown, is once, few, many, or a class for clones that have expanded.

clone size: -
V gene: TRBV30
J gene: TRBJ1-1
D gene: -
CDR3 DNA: TGTGCCTGGGCGGCGGGCACTGAAGCTTTCTTT
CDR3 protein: CAWAAGTEAFF

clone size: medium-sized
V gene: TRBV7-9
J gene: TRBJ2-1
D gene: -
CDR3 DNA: TGTGCCAGCAGCATCACCGGGACTTACTCCAATGAGCAGTTCTTC
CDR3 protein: CASSITGTYSNEQFF

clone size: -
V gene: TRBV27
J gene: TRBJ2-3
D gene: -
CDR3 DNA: TGTGCCAGCAGTCCCACCACAGATACGCAGTATTTT
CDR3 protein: CASSPTTDTQYF

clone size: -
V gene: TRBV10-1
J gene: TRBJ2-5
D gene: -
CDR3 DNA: TGCGCCAGCAGCAGCTTGGGGAAAGAGACCCAGTACTTC
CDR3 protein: CASSSLGKETQYF

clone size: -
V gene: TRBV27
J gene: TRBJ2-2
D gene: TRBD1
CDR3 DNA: TGTGCCAGCAGTGGGGACAGCGACCCCGGGGAGCTGTTTTTT
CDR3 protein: CASSGDSDPGELFF

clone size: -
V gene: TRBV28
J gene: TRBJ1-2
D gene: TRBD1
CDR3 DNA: TGTGCCAGCAGTCTCTTTTTGACAGGGGTGGATGGCTACACCTTC
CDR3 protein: CASSLFLTGVDGYTF

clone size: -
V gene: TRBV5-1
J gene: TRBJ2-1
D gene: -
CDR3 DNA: TGCGCCAGCAGATCAGGGGTTACATACAATGAGCAGTTCTTC
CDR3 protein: CASRSGVTYNEQFF

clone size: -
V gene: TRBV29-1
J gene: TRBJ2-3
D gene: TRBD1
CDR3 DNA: TGCAGCGCAGACAGGGCTAGCACAGATACGCAGTATTTT
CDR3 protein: CSADRASTDTQYF

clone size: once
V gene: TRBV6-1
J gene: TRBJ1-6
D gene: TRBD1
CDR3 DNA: TGTGCCAGCAGTGGACAGGGTCGGGGGTATAATTCACCCCTCCACTTT
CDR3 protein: CASSGQGRGYNSPLHF

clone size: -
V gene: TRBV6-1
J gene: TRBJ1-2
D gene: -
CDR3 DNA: TGTGCCAGCGGGCAGGAATCTAACTATGGCTACACCTTC
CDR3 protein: CASGQESNYGYTF

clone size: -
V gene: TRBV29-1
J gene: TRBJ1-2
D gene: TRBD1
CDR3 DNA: TGCAGCGTAGGGGAGGGACAGGGAACCAACTATGGCTACACCTTC
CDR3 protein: CSVGEGQGTNYGYTF

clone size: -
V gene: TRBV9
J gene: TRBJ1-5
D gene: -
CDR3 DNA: TGTGCCAGCAGCAAATATGGCGGGGCTAATCAGCCCCAGCATTTT
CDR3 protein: CASSKYGGANQPQHF

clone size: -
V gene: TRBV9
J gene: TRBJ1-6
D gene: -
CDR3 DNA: TGTGCCAGCAGCGTAGACCTTACCTCACCCCTCCACTTT
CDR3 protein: CASSVDLTSPLHF

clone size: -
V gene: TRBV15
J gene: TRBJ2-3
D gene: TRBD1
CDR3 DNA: TGTGCCACCAGCAGGAGGACAGGGGGCGTAGATACGCAGTATTTT
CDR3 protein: CATSRRTGGVDTQYF

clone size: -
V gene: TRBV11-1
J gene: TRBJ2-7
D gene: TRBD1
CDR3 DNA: TGTGCCAGCAGCTTGGCCACCTCCGGGACAGGGTACCACGAGCAGTACTTC
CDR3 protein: CASSLATSGTGYHEQYF

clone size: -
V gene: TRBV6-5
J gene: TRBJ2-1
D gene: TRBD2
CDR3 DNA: TGTGCCAGCAGCCTCCTAGCGGGGGGGAACAATGAGCAGTTCTTC
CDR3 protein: CASSLLAGGNNEQFF

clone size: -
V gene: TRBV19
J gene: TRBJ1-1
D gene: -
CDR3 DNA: TGTGCCAGTAGTATCAACGGGAGGGCAACTGAAGCTTTCTTT
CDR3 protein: CASSINGRATEAFF

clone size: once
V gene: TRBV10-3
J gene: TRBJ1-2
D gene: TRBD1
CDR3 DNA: TGTGCCATCAGTGAAGCCACAGGGGACTATGGCTACACCTTC
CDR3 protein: CAISEATGDYGYTF

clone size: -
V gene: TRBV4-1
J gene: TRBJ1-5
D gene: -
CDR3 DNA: TGCGCCAGCGCCGGGGACGGAGGTCAGCCCCAGCATTTT
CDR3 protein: CASAGDGGQPQHF

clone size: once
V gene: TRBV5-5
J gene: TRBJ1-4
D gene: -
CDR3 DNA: TGTGCCAGCAGCTCCTACGGGACGCCGGGCCTCGGGGAAAAACTGTTTTTT
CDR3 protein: CASSSYGTPGLGEKLFF

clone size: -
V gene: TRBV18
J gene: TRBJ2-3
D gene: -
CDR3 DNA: TGTGCCAGCTCACGAGCAGGGGAAGGGAGCACAGATACGCAGTATTTT
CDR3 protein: CASSRAGEGSTDTQYF

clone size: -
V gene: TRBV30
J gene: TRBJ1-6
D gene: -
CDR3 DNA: TGTGCCTTGTGGACAGTTATTTATGATTCACCCCTCCACTTT
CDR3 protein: CALWTVIYDSPLHF

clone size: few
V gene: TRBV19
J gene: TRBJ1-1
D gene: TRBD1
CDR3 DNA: TGTGCCAGTAGTACCAACCGGGGGACAGGGAAAGCGAACACTGAAGCTTTCTTT
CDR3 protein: CASSTNRGTGKANTEAFF

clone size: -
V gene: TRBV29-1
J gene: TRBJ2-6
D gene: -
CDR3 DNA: TGCAGCGTTAGAGGTATCTCTGGGGCCAACGTCCTGACTTTC
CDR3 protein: CSVRGISGANVLTF

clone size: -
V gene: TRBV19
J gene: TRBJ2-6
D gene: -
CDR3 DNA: TGTGCCAGTAGTATACGTGTGGCTGGGGCCAACGTCCTGACTTTC
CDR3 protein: CASSIRVAGANVLTF

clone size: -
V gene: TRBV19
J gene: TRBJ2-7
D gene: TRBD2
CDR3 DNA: TGTGCCAGTACCCAAAAAGGACTAGCCTACGAGCAGTACTTC
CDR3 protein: CASTQKGLAYEQYF

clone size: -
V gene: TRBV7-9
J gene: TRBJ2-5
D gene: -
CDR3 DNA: TGTGCCAGCAGCTTAGCGTTTAGGGCGAACCAAGAGACCCAGTACTTC
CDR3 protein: CASSLAFRANQETQYF

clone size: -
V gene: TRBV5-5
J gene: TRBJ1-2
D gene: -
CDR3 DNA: TGTGCCAGCAGCTTGAGAGGGGATGGCTACACCTTC
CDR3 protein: CASSLRGDGYTF

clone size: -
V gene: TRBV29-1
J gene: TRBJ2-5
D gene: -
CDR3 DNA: TGCAGCGTTGAATACATCGGGCAGCAAGAGACCCAGTACTTC
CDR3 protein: CSVEYIGQQETQYF

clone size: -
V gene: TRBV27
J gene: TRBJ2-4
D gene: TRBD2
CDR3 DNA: TGTGCCAGCAGCAACAGCGGGGGAGGGTCCAAAAACATTCAGTACTTC
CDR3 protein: CASSNSGGGSKNIQYF

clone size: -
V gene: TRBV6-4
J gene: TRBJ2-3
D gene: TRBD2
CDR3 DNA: TGTGCCAGCAGTTCGACTAGCGGGGGGAGAAAGGATACGCAGTATTTT
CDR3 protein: CASSSTSGGRKDTQYF

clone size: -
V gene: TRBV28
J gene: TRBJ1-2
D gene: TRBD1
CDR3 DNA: TGTGCCAGCAGTTTATCAGGGGGCGGCTATGGCTACACCTTC
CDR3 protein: CASSLSGGGYGYTF

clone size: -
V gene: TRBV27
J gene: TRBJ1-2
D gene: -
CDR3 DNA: TGTGCCAGCAGCCCCCGGGACGGCGTCTATGGCTACACCTTC
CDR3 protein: CASSPRDGVYGYTF

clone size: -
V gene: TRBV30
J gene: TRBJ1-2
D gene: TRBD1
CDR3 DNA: TGTGCCTGGACTCTGTCCGGGACAGCATTGGGAGGCTACACCTTC
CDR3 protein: CAWTLSGTALGGYTF

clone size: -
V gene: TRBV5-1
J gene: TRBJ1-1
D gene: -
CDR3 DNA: TGCGCCAGCAGACATCCTGGGGGCTCGCACACTGAAGCTTTCTTT
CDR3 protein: CASRHPGGSHTEAFF

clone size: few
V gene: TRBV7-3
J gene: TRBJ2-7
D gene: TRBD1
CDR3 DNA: TGTGCCAGCAGCCCAGGGACAGGGGGAACCTACGAGCAGTACTTC
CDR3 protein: CASSPGTGGTYEQYF

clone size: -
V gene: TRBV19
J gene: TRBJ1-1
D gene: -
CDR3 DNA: TGTGCCAGTAGTCTATTGGGGCTTAACACTGAAGCTTTCTTT
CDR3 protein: CASSLLGLNTEAFF

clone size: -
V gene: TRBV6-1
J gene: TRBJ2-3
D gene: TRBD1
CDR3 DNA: TGTGCCAGCAGTGAAGCGGCAGGGGGCGCAGATACGCAGTATTTT
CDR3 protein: CASSEAAGGADTQYF

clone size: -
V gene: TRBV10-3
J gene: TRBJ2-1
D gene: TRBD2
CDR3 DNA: TGTGCCATCAGCGTCATAGCGGGAAGTGTGATGGGGCGGGGGGTGAACAATGAGCAGTTCTTC
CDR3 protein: CAISVIAGSVMGRGVNNEQFF

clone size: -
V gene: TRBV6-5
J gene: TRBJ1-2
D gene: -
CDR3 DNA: TGTGCCACGACCACCGGGGATGGCTACACCTTC
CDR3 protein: CATTTGDGYTF

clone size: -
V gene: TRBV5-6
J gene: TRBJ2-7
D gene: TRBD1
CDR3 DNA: TGTGCCAGCAGCGCAGGGGGATCCTACGAGCAGTACTTC
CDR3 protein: CASSAGGSYEQYF

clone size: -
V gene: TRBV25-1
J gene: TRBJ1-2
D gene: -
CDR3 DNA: TGTGCCAGCAGTGAGGGGCTCACGGGCTACACCTTC
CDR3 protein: CASSEGLTGYTF

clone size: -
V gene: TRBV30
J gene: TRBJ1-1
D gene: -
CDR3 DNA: TGTGCCTGGGGGGGCCCAGGGGAGGCTTTCTTT
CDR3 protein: CAWGGPGEAFF

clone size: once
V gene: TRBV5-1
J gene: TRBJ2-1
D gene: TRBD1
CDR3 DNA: TGCGCCAGCAGCTCGGGACAGGGCGGCTACAATGAGCAGTTCTTC
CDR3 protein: CASSSGQGGYNEQFF

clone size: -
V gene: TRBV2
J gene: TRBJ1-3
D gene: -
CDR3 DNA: TGTGCCAGCATCTTACAGGGAACTGGAAACACCATATATTTT
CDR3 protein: CASILQGTGNTIYF

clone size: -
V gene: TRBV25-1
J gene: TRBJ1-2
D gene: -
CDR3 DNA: TGTGCCAGCGAGGGGCCGACAGCTCCTAACTATGGCTACACCTTC
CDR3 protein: CASEGPTAPNYGYTF

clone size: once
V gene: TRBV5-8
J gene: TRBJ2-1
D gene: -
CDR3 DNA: TGTGCCAGCAGTATCACCGGGACAGAGCAGTTCTTC
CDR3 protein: CASSITGTEQFF

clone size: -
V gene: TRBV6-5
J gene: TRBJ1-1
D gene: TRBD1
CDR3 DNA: TGTGCCAGCAGCCCCGGGACAGGGACGTCCTTT
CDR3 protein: CASSPGTGTSF

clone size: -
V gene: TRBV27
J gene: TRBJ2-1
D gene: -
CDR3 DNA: TGTGCCAGCAGTTTAATGGGGGGAGGCTACAATGAGCAGTTCTTC
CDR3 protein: CASSLMGGGYNEQFF

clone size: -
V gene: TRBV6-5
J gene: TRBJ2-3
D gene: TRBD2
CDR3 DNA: TGTGCCAGCAGTTACTCACGCGGGGGGCTCACAGATACGCAGTATTTT
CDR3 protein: CASSYSRGGLTDTQYF

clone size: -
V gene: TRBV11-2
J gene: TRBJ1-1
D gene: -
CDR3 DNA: TGTGCCAGCAACCCGGGACACCAGAACACTGAAGCTTTCTTT
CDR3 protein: CASNPGHQNTEAFF

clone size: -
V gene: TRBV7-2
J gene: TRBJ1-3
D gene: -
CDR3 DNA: TGTGCCAGCAGTCCTGGAGGAGGCGGAAACACCATATATTTT
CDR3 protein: CASSPGGGGNTIYF

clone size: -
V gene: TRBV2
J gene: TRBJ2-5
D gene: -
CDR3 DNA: TGTGCCAGTACTAACAGCAACCAAGAGACCCAGTACTTC
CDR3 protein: CASTNSNQETQYF

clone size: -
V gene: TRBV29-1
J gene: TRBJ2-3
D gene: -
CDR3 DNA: TGCAGCGTTGAAGGGGGGGCGGATACGCAGTATTTT
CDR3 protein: CSVEGGADTQYF

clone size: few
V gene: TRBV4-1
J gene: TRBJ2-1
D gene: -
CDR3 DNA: TGCGCCAGCAGCCAAGTTCAGGCCGTCAATGAGCAGTTCTTC
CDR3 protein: CASSQVQAVNEQFF